The 10 T cell receptor beta chains given below trace back to one sample, sequenced in a study of T cell repertoires in cytomegalovirus infection. TCRdb fed the reads into MiXCR, producing one record per CDR3 protein. The repertoire holds approximately 990,000 distinct CDR3 sequences, with around 32% as singletons. Their target antigens are unknown. The specimen comprised cultured CD8+ T cells from PBMCs, sampled from culture after CMV antigen stimulation. These TCRs come from a human donor in good health (CMV status not recorded). Some clones in this sample may be carry-over from other donors' samples.

This clonotype has ten or more counts. The chain combines TRBV7-8 with TRBJ2-7; the match to TRBD2 covers 15 bases. V was pared by 5 bases and J by 3 bases, with 11 bases of the junction left unmatched. The germline CDR1 and CDR2 sequences are SGHVS and FQNEAQ. This CDR3 has 18 residues. CDR3: CASSLSPGLAGGNYEQYF. DNA of the CDR3: TGTGCCAGCAGCCTGTCGCCGGGACTAGCGGGGGGCAACTACGAGCAGTACTTC.

The rearrangement joins TRBV7-9 to TRBJ2-1; a possible D gene is TRBD2 (7 bases). The CDR3 sequence is 13 residues long. Per germline, CDR1 SEHNR and CDR2 FQNEAQ (reference sequence). Trimming pared 8 bases from V and 3 bases from J, leaving 11 bases between. This CDR3 is CASRGALYNEQFF. CDR3 nucleotide sequence: TGTGCCAGCCGGGGGGCTCTCTACAATGAGCAGTTCTTC.

This clonotype was recorded a few times. The rearrangement links TRBV6-1 to TRBJ1-1; 7 positions match TRBD1. V dropped 7 bases and J dropped 5; count of bases not matched to a gene: 10. Per the germline V gene, CDR1 is MNHNS and CDR2 is SASEGT. CDR3 size: 14 residues. The CDR3 region is CASTQGGVWTEAFF. DNA for the CDR3: TGTGCCAGCACCCAGGGGGGGGTATGGACTGAAGCTTTCTTT.

The rearrangement joins TRBV27 to TRBJ2-5; D is tentatively TRBD1 or TRBD2 (5 bases each). The CDR3 totals 14 residues. Germline V lookup: CDR1 MNHEY, CDR2 SMNVEV (reference sequence). Between the trimmed V and J ends, which lost 5 bases and 7 bases, there was a span of 17 bases. The CDR3: CASSPRDRRWTQYF. The CDR3 nucleotides are TGTGCCAGCAGTCCCAGGGACCGTAGATGGACCCAGTACTTC.

This sequence joins TRBV5-8 and TRBJ2-3; 9 positions agree with TRBD1. Germline CDR1 is SGHTS and CDR2 is YDEGEE. The CDR3 sequence is 17 residues long. Unmatched junction bases numbered 7, after V lost 2 bases and J lost 0 bases. DNA for the CDR3: TGTGCCAGCAGCTTCTCACAGGGGGCCCCCAGCACAGATACGCAGTATTTT. Protein product: CASSFSQGAPSTDTQYF. Complete variable domain (other parts from reference TRBV5-8 and TRBJ2-3): EAGVTQSPTHLIKTRGQQATLRCSPISGHTSVYWYQQALGLGLQFLLWYDEGEERNRGNFPPRFSGRQFPNYSSELNVNALELEDSALYLCASSFSQGAPSTDTQYFGPGTRLTVL.

In this sample, this clonotype turned up many times. This chain links TRBV11-2 with TRBJ2-1; 9 bases align to TRBD2. This CDR3 region has 15 residues. J gave up 7 bases and V 10 bases, and 14 bases lay outside the gene matches. The germline gives CDR1 SGHAT, CDR2 FQNNGV. The CDR3 nucleotides are TGTGCCACCGTCGTGCGGGGGGGCTCTTTGAATGAGCAGTTCTTC. This codes for CATVVRGGSLNEQFF.

This rearrangement joins TRBV6-2 or TRBV6-3 to TRBJ2-7; 9 bases are a match to TRBD1. The V and J ends lost 0 bases and 4 bases, in that order; junction bases with no gene match: 4. CDR1 and CDR2 from the germline V gene are MNHEY and SVGEGT. The CDR3 sequence is 15 residues long. The CDR3 reads CASSYSVDRGYEQYV. The CDR3 DNA reads as TGTGCCAGCAGTTACTCGGTGGACAGGGGTTACGAGCAGTACGTC.

This clonotype occurred once. The chain employs TRBV2 and TRBJ2-3; TRBD1 aligns across 9 bases. CDR1 SNHLY and CDR2 FYNNEI come from the germline V gene. V lost 7 bases, J lost 4 bases, and 6 bases stayed unmatched. The CDR3 loop spans 14 amino acids. The CDR3 nucleotides read TGTGCCAGCACAGGGACAGGGTTCCCAGATACGCAGTATTTT. Translated: CASTGTGFPDTQYF.

The sample holds a few counts of this clonotype. V usage is TRBV4-1 and J usage is TRBJ1-5; no firm D call. The V end was cut by 0 bases, the J end by 0 bases, with 6 bases between. Germline V CDR1 and CDR2: MGHRA, YSYEKL. The CDR3 length is 15 residues. The CDR3 sequence is CASSQDPYSNQPQHF. In DNA form, the CDR3 reads TGCGCCAGCAGCCAAGATCCCTATAGCAATCAGCCCCAGCATTTT.

V gene TRBV12-5 combines with J gene TRBJ1-1; D is ambiguous. Germline lookup yields CDR1 LGHNT and CDR2 FRNRAP. Trimming stripped 7 bases from V and 4 bases from J, with 10 bases between. This CDR3 has 12 amino acids. The CDR3 loop reads CASVIGVTEAFF. CDR3 DNA sequence: TGTGCTAGTGTGATTGGGGTCACTGAAGCTTTCTTT. The full variable domain, rest sourced from reference TRBV12-5 and TRBJ1-1, is DARVTQTPRHKVTEMGQEVTMRCQPILGHNTVFWYRQTMMQGLELLAYFRNRAPLDDSGMPKDRFSAEMPDATLATLKIQPSEPRDSAVYFCASVIGVTEAFFGQGTRLTVV.